This T cell receptor (beta chain) was sequenced for a study of vaccination effects on CD4 cells after COVID-19. The ViraFEST assay expanded antigen-specific CD4+ T cells with viral peptide pools before sequencing. At the end of around eleven days of culture, CD4+ T cells were isolated. Participants got two doses of BNT162b2 or mRNA-1273 vaccine. This clone showed up just a few times. The antigen is unknown. Sequencing used immunoSEQ multiplex PCR; TCRdb keeps in-frame clones, though not all of them. The sample contains nearly 30,000 clones, 80% to 85% of which appear only once. Germline CDR1 and CDR2: SNHLY and FYNNEI. V lost 1 base to trimming and J lost 4 bases, with 8 bases between them. This CDR3 has 14 residues.

The sequence came from a human donor who received a COVID-19 vaccine. Some clones in this sample may be carry-over from other donors' samples. Sequenced material: CD4+ T cells from PBMCs cultured with SARS-CoV-2 spike peptides, taken after COVID-19 vaccination. The J gene is TRBJ1-3, the V gene TRBV2, with D tentatively TRBD1 (5 bases). The DNA of the CDR3 is TGTGCCAGCAGTGAAGGGGGCGCAGGAAACACCATATATTTT. Protein product: CASSEGGAGNTIYF.